Following are 18 T cell receptor beta chains from one sample sequenced in a study of radiation and T cells in renal cell carcinoma. Specified time point: blood 2 weeks post-SBRT. Treatment: 15 Gy SBRT to primary tumor, nephrectomy 4 weeks later. Only in-frame clones appear in the TCRdb table, and some are missing; sequencing was by immunoSEQ multiplex PCR. This repertoire shows more than 75,000 clones, about 86% found once; its top ten account for 22%. Sequencing was performed on blood, taken from a patient whose treatment included radiotherapy and nephrectomy. These receptors all come from a woman aged 50 to 60 with renal cell carcinoma.

The genes are TRBV29-1 and TRBJ2-3, with 10 bases matching TRBD1. The J segment lost 2 bases and the V segment lost 4 bases, leaving 6 bases of the junction unmatched. The germline CDR1 and CDR2 sequences are SQVTM and ANQGSEA. CDR3 length equals 15 residues. CDR3 sequence reads: CSVGDRGISTDTQYF. The CDR3 bases are TGCAGCGTTGGGGACAGGGGTATTTCCACAGATACGCAGTATTTT.

V gene TRBV5-5 combines with J gene TRBJ1-5; no clear D. The ends were cut back, 0 bases at V and 7 bases at J, with 14 bases in the middle. CDR1 is SGHKS, CDR2 YYEKEE, per germline (reference sequence). This CDR3 comprises 15 residues. CDR3 coding DNA: TGTGCCAGCAGCTTGGGTTGGGGTGCCGGGCAGCCCCAGCATTTT. Translation: CASSLGWGAGQPQHF.

This clone was found many times. Here the CDR3 DNA reads TGTGCCAGCAGTGAAGAACCCCAGCCCCAGCATTTT. The encoded protein is CASSEEPQPQHF. The genes are TRBV2 and TRBJ1-5; D ambiguous. V was pared by 1 base and J by 7 bases, with 5 bases between. Germline CDR1 reads SNHLY; CDR2 reads FYNNEI. CDR3 length: 12 amino acids.

This chain connects TRBV6-4 to TRBJ2-1; 8 bases align to TRBD2. CDR1 is MRHNA, CDR2 SNTAGT, per germline. This CDR3 region has 15 residues. V dropped 3 bases and J dropped 9; count of bases not matched to a gene: 10. The CDR3 nucleotides read TGTGCCAGCAGTGAGTCACCCGGGGGGGCGGGTGAGCAGTTCTTC. This translates into CASSESPGGAGEQFF.

The genes are TRBV1 and TRBJ1-2. TRBV1 is assigned pseudogene status. This CDR3 is 15 amino acids long. CDR3 protein: CTSSPGTPGHYGYTF. CDR3 DNA sequence: TGCACCAGCAGCCCCGGGACTCCGGGCCACTATGGCTACACCTTC.

This clone was observed a single time. The rearrangement joins TRBV6-6 to TRBJ2-5, with TRBD1 as a possible D gene (5 bases). The CDR3 length is 12 residues. With 8 bases removed from V and 1 base from J, the gap between germline ends came to 8 bases. The germline V gene has CDR1 MNHNY and CDR2 SVGAGI (reference sequence). The chain's CDR3 is CASGQGQETQYF. For the CDR3, the DNA is TGTGCCAGCGGGCAGGGCCAAGAGACCCAGTACTTC.

DNA of the CDR3: TGTGCCAGAAGCTTTGCTGGGTACTCAGCCAAAAACATTCAGTACTTC. It translates to CARSFAGYSAKNIQYF. This chain links TRBV5-3 with TRBJ2-4, with no clear D. TRBV5-3 is identified as an open reading frame with a role that is uncertain. V was pared by 2 bases and J by 0 bases, with 12 bases between. The CDR3 is made up of 16 amino acids.

This clone was picked up one time. The J gene is TRBJ2-2, the V gene TRBV11-2, with D possibly called TRBD1 or TRBD2 (5 bases each). Germline values: CDR1 SGHAT, CDR2 FQNNGV. The CDR3 length is 13 residues. V lost 3 bases to trimming and J lost 5 bases, with 7 bases between them. Here the CDR3 reads CASSLWGTGELFF. CDR3 sequence (DNA): TGTGCCAGCAGCTTGTGGGGGACCGGGGAGCTGTTTTTT.

The DNA of the CDR3 is TGTGCCAGCAGCGCAGGGGGCGGACAGCCCCAGCATTTT. Encoded protein: CASSAGGGQPQHF. The chain joins TRBV7-2 to TRBJ1-5, with 8 bases that match TRBD1. This CDR3 is 13 amino acids long. CDR1 and CDR2 from the germline V gene are SGHTA and FQGNSA. With 5 bases clipped from V and 7 bases from J, the junction kept 4 bases outside the gene matches.

This clone was recorded only once. The chain has TRBV5-1 and TRBJ2-2; D possibly corresponds to TRBD2 (5 bases). The length of the CDR3 is 16 residues. Trimming shortened V by 0 bases and J by 0 bases, and 9 bases separated the two germline ends. Germline lookup yields CDR1 SGHRS and CDR2 YFSETQ. CDR3 sequence (DNA): TGCGCCAGCAGCTTGGGTCCGGGGACGAACACCGGGGAGCTGTTTTTT. Protein product: CASSLGPGTNTGELFF.

The chain employs TRBV6-6 and TRBJ2-7, with D maybe TRBD2 (6 bases). Trimming removed 6 bases at V and 5 bases at J, with 17 bases between. This CDR3 is 14 amino acids long. Germline-derived CDR1 and CDR2 are MNHNY and SVGAGI (reference sequence). CDR3 protein: CASRPTRMAHEQYF. The CDR3 bases are TGTGCCAGCAGGCCGACTAGGATGGCACACGAGCAGTACTTC.

The chain couples TRBV7-2 to TRBJ2-7; weak D call: TRBD2 (5 bases). CDR1 and CDR2 (germline): SGHTA, FQGNSA. This CDR3 has 15 amino acids. Between the trimmed V and J ends, which lost 5 bases and 1 base, there was a span of 15 bases. This CDR3 reads CASSASRGPSYEQYF. DNA for the CDR3: TGTGCCAGCAGCGCAAGTCGCGGGCCATCCTACGAGCAGTACTTC.

The chain joins TRBV5-4 to TRBJ2-2; TRBD1 or TRBD2 may be the D gene (6 bases each). The germline gives CDR1 SGHNT, CDR2 YYREEE (reference sequence). This CDR3 is built from 15 residues. The V gene lost 6 bases and the J gene lost 3 bases, with 15 bases spanning the gap. CDR3 DNA sequence: TGTGCCAGCACCTGGGGGGCAGGGGACACCGGGGAGCTGTTTTTT. Its translation: CASTWGAGDTGELFF.

This clone was seen only once. The gene calls are TRBV10-1 and TRBJ2-1, with no clear D. This CDR3 spans 15 amino acids. Looked up from germline, CDR1 is WNHNN and CDR2 is SYGVQD (reference sequence). Trimming left V 4 bases short and J 0 bases short, with 10 bases between. The CDR3 DNA is TGCGCCAGCAGTGCTGAACAGAGCTCCTACAATGAGCAGTTCTTC. It is translated as CASSAEQSSYNEQFF.

V and J are TRBV9 and TRBJ2-3; D is unclear. Trimming took off 0 bases at V and 3 bases at J, with 2 bases between the two ends. CDR3 length: 12 amino acids. CDR1 and CDR2 from the germline V gene are SGDLS and YYNGEE. In nucleotides, the CDR3 is TGTGCCAGCAGCGTAGAAACAGATACGCAGTATTTT. This codes for CASSVETDTQYF.

The V gene is TRBV2, the J gene TRBJ2-1; either TRBD1 or TRBD2 may fit D (5 bases each). Germline V gene data show CDR1 as SNHLY and CDR2 as FYNNEI. Trimming took off 7 bases at V and 6 bases at J, with 19 bases between the two ends. CDR3 length: 15 residues. In DNA, the CDR3 is TGTGCCAGCACCGAACAGGCAGTTGGAGGCAATGAGCAGTTCTTC. It encodes CASTEQAVGGNEQFF.

The genes are TRBV19 and TRBJ2-3; 9 bases align to TRBD2. Germline V gives CDR1 LNHDA, CDR2 SQIVND (reference sequence). The ends lost 10 bases at V and 2 bases at J; junction bases unmatched: 10. The CDR3 totals 15 residues. CDR3 amino acids: CATRGLAGLTDTQYF. The CDR3 region has the DNA TGTGCCACCCGCGGTCTAGCGGGACTCACAGATACGCAGTATTTT.

V gene TRBV6-5 combines with J gene TRBJ2-7, with TRBD1 matching 9 bases. With 6 bases clipped from V and 5 bases from J, the junction kept 11 bases outside the gene matches. The CDR3 is 15 amino acids. The germline CDR1 and CDR2 sequences are MNHEY and SVGAGI. The CDR3 loop reads CASSLPGTGFHEQYF. CDR3 DNA: TGTGCCAGCAGCCTCCCAGGGACAGGGTTCCACGAGCAGTACTTC.